This T cell receptor (beta chain) comes out of a study of blood T cell repertoires in COVID-19. On the study more broadly: COVID-19 samples from acute and convalescent phases originated in the United States, Italy and Spain. In each case, the material was cDNA or gDNA derived from T cells, B-cell-depleted T cells, or PBMCs.

Germline CDR1 LNHDA, CDR2 SQIVND (reference sequence). The CDR3 runs 12 residues. V gave up 6 bases and J gave up 6 bases, with 9 bases separating them. In the original analysis: Nucleated cell counts were estimated from reference gene primer amplification. Generated by immunoSEQ multiplex PCR, the TCRdb table keeps only in-frame clones and is missing some. The V and J calls and clone size come from that table; D and trimming were worked out from the DNA. The sample consists of around 150,000 clones, approximately 88% of them appearing once. The genes are TRBV19 and TRBJ1-3; D is ambiguous. This clonotype was obtained from a woman older than 75 with active or convalescent COVID-19. What was sequenced was peripheral blood. The CDR3 bases are TGTGCCAGTAGCGAGCGAGTAAACACCATATATTTT. Protein product: CASSERVNTIYF.